The 27 T cell receptor beta chains in this list originate from one sample, sequenced in a study of cytomegalovirus exposure and HLA in healthy donors. Use of 60 Vbeta and 13 Jbeta primers characterized the PCR. Using immunoSEQ multiplex PCR, the repertoire was profiled, and TCRdb retains in-frame clones only, with some absent. The sample contains about 140,000 clones, approximately 80% of which appear only once. The sequenced material came from PBMCs. The receptors were gathered from a woman aged 40-49 years in good health and CMV-seronegative.

A note on this clone: An end of the junction does not agree with germline; a read error may underlie this. The chain joins TRBV9 to TRBJ2-5; D not resolved. Germline CDR1 is SGDLS and CDR2 is YYNGEE. The CDR3 has 14 amino acids. The CDR3 sequence: CAGSVAGGRETQYF. The CDR3 nucleotides are TGTGCCGGCAGCGTAGCAGGTGGCAGGGAGACCCAGTACTTC.

The V call is TRBV6-1, the J call TRBJ2-7, with 10 bases that match TRBD1. The junction had 8 bases not matched to a gene; V was cut back by 7 bases and J by 5 bases. This CDR3 contains 14 residues. Per germline, CDR1 MNHNS and CDR2 SASEGT. The CDR3 DNA reads as TGTGCCAGCAAGGCGGGACAGGGGAGGAACGAGCAGTACTTC. Protein: CASKAGQGRNEQYF.

This chain uses TRBV11-2 with TRBJ2-6, with 8 bases identical to TRBD1. This CDR3 is 16 amino acids long. The V segment lost 1 base and the J segment 2 bases; nucleotides outside the gene matches: 1. CDR1 and CDR2 from the germline V gene are SGHAT and FQNNGV. The CDR3 nucleotides read TGTGCCAGCAGCTTAGTCAGGGGGCCTGGGGCCAACGTCCTGACTTTC. Its protein product is CASSLVRGPGANVLTF.

This chain uses TRBV19 with TRBJ2-1; a weak D match, TRBD1 (6 bases). The CDR3 length is 16 residues. Germline V gives CDR1 LNHDA, CDR2 SQIVND (reference sequence). Trimming left V 5 bases short and J 0 bases short, with 14 bases between. CDR3 residues: CASSPLDSRSYNEQFF. DNA of the CDR3: TGTGCCAGTAGTCCCTTGGACAGCCGCTCCTACAATGAGCAGTTCTTC.

This clone has only one observation. The sample contains more than one DNA sequence encoding this CDR3. The genes are TRBV7-3 and TRBJ1-1; no clear D gene. Trimming removed 2 bases at V and 1 base at J, with 5 bases between. Germline V gene data show CDR1 as SGHTA and CDR2 as FQGTGA. This CDR3 spans 13 amino acids. The CDR3 here is CASSLGQNTEAFF. The CDR3 region has the DNA TGTGCCAGCAGCTTAGGGCAGAACACTGAAGCTTTCTTT.

The rearrangement links TRBV6-5 to TRBJ2-7, with TRBD2 identical over 8 bases. The CDR3 is 15 amino acids. Germline trimming cut 8 bases from V and 3 bases from J; bases unmatched to any gene: 12. Per germline, CDR1 MNHEY and CDR2 SVGAGI. The CDR3 loop is CASRRGSGSIYEQYF. CDR3 DNA: TGTGCCAGCCGACGAGGAAGCGGGAGTATCTACGAGCAGTACTTC.

V gene TRBV28 combines with J gene TRBJ2-1, with D perhaps matching TRBD1 (5 bases). CDR1 is MDHEN, CDR2 SYDVKM, per germline. There are 14 residues in the CDR3. V was trimmed by 7 bases and J by 6 bases, leaving 16 bases between them. CDR3 amino acids: CASNIRQGGNEQFF. In DNA form, the CDR3 reads TGTGCCAGCAACATCCGCCAGGGCGGCAATGAGCAGTTCTTC.

The CDR3: CASSQDLYSDRPNYGYTF. DNA for the CDR3: TGCGCCAGCAGCCAAGATCTTTATTCGGACAGACCTAACTATGGCTACACCTTC. V is TRBV4-1 and J is TRBJ1-2; D possibly corresponds to TRBD1 (6 bases). Germline loops: CDR1 MGHRA, CDR2 YSYEKL. V lost 0 bases and J 0 bases, leaving 17 bases between the germline ends. CDR3 length: 18 residues.

This clone was seen once. The chain carries TRBV4-3 and TRBJ2-3, with 8 positions matching TRBD2. The V segment lost 4 bases and the J segment 4 bases; nucleotides outside the gene matches: 10. CDR3 length equals 16 residues. Germline CDR1 reads LGHNA; CDR2 reads YSLEER. The CDR3: CASSRQGSGTADTQYF. The CDR3 nucleotides are TGCGCCAGCAGCCGCCAGGGTAGCGGGACGGCAGATACGCAGTATTTT.

The rearrangement joins TRBV30 to TRBJ2-3, with 9 bases that match TRBD1. This CDR3 comprises 14 residues. The germline CDR1 and CDR2 sequences are GTSNPN and SVGIG (reference sequence). The V and J ends lost 8 bases and 3 bases, in that order; junction bases with no gene match: 9. The CDR3 sequence is CASTGGFGTDTQYF. The CDR3 DNA reads as TGTGCCAGTACAGGGGGCTTTGGTACAGATACGCAGTATTTT.

In DNA form, the CDR3 reads TGTGCCAGCAGTAGACAGGGGGCCCCCAATGAAAAACTGTTTTTT. As protein: CASSRQGAPNEKLFF. V is TRBV2 and J is TRBJ1-4; 10 nucleotides align to TRBD1. The ends lost 5 bases at V and 5 bases at J; junction bases unmatched: 5. The CDR3 covers 15 residues. CDR1 is SNHLY, CDR2 FYNNEI, per germline.

The chain combines TRBV11-3 with TRBJ2-5, with 8 bases that match TRBD2. The J call may be mistaken, given a closer DNA end match to TRBJ2-7. The germline V gene has CDR1 SGHNT and CDR2 YENEEA. This CDR3 spans 14 amino acids. The CDR3 loop is CASSPLAASYEQYF. The DNA for the CDR3 is TGTGCCAGCAGCCCACTAGCGGCCTCCTACGAGCAGTACTTC.

The chain links TRBV5-1 to TRBJ2-3, with 7 nucleotides matching TRBD1. The junction had 5 bases not matched to a gene; V was cut back by 4 bases and J by 6 bases. Germline V gives CDR1 SGHRS, CDR2 YFSETQ. The CDR3 sequence is 13 residues long. The CDR3 bases are TGCGCCAGCAGCCCGACAGGGTTCGATACGCAGTATTTT. Encoded protein: CASSPTGFDTQYF.

This chain links TRBV9 with TRBJ2-1; 11 bases fit TRBD2. Per germline, CDR1 SGDLS and CDR2 YYNGEE. The CDR3 has 20 amino acids. V shed 4 bases, J shed 0 bases, and the junction held 15 bases outside the gene matches. CDR3 amino acids: CASSPRSTSGVSSSYNEQFF. In DNA, the CDR3 is TGTGCCAGCAGCCCGCGATCGACTAGCGGGGTGTCCAGCTCCTACAATGAGCAGTTCTTC.

This chain uses TRBV23-1 with TRBJ2-7, with D possibly being TRBD1 (6 bases). TRBV23-1 is an ORF; its function is uncertain. V was pared by 2 bases and J by 6 bases, with 14 bases between. This CDR3 is 14 amino acids long. DNA for the CDR3: TGCGCCAGCAGTCAAGCGAAGGTGGGGGCCGAGCAGTACTTC. This codes for CASSQAKVGAEQYF.

V is TRBV18 and J is TRBJ2-2; tentative D call: TRBD2 (6 bases). V gave up 3 bases and J gave up 2 bases, with 16 bases separating them. Germline CDR1 KGHSH, CDR2 LQKENI. The CDR3 contains 17 residues. CDR3 sequence: CASSPSSGVVNTGELFF. The CDR3 DNA sequence: TGTGCCAGCTCACCTTCGTCGGGAGTAGTCAACACCGGGGAGCTGTTTTTT. Full variable domain (outside the CDR3, taken from reference TRBV18 and TRBJ2-2): NAGVMQNPRHLVRRRGQEARLRCSPMKGHSHVYWYRQLPEEGLKFMVYLQKENIIDESGMPKERFSAEFPKEGPSILRIQQVVRGDSAAYFCASSPSSGVVNTGELFFGEGSRLTVL.

This sequence joins TRBV7-9 and TRBJ1-5; D may be TRBD1 (6 bases). This CDR3 has 12 amino acids. In germline, CDR1 is SEHNR, CDR2 FQNEAQ (reference sequence). V was clipped by 3 bases and J by 10 bases, with 10 bases between them. CDR3 residues: CASSFSTGPQHF. As DNA, the CDR3 is TGTGCCAGCAGCTTCTCGACAGGTCCCCAGCATTTT.

This clone was seen a handful of times. This sequence joins TRBV9 and TRBJ2-3; D might be TRBD2 (5 bases). The CDR3 contains 16 residues. The V and J ends lost 0 bases and 0 bases respectively, with 11 bases between them. The germline V gene encodes CDR1 SGDLS and CDR2 YYNGEE. The CDR3 sequence: CASSVVPRDSTDTQYF. The CDR3 nucleotides are TGTGCCAGCAGCGTAGTTCCCCGGGATAGCACAGATACGCAGTATTTT.

This clone was seen a few times. The rearrangement joins TRBV6-4 to TRBJ2-2, with 9 bases fitting TRBD1. Germline trimming cut 3 bases from V and 4 bases from J; bases unmatched to any gene: 6. CDR1 and CDR2 from the germline V gene are MRHNA and SNTAGT. The CDR3 has 16 residues. The chain's CDR3 is CASSEGTGRPTGELFF. Here the CDR3 DNA reads TGTGCCAGCAGTGAAGGGACAGGGCGGCCCACCGGGGAGCTGTTTTTT.

V is TRBV6-4 and J is TRBJ2-5; 7 positions match TRBD1. The end of the DNA aligns better with TRBJ2-7, so the J call may be wrong. There are 14 residues in the CDR3. Germline V gives CDR1 MRHNA, CDR2 SNTAGT. For the CDR3, the DNA is TGTGATCCTACAGGGGTAGTAACTCCCTACGAGCAGTACTTC. It translates to CDPTGVVTPYEQYF.

The V gene is TRBV5-1, the J gene TRBJ1-1, with D maybe TRBD1 (5 bases). V was clipped by 0 bases and J by 0 bases, with 12 bases between them. Per germline, CDR1 SGHRS and CDR2 YFSETQ. The CDR3 consists of 16 residues. The CDR3 is CASSLGIRGMNTEAFF. In nucleotides, the CDR3 is TGCGCCAGCAGCTTGGGGATTAGGGGTATGAACACTGAAGCTTTCTTT.

This chain connects TRBV6-6 to TRBJ1-5, with D possibly TRBD1 on 5 matching bases. Between the trimmed V and J ends, which lost 4 bases and 5 bases, there was a span of 9 bases. CDR3 length: 13 residues. Per germline, CDR1 MNHNY and CDR2 SVGAGI (reference sequence). The CDR3 nucleotides are TGTGCCAGCAGTTGGGGCGGTGATCAGCCCCAGCATTTT. It codes for CASSWGGDQPQHF.

A single count supports this clone. This sequence joins TRBV7-2 and TRBJ2-1; perhaps TRBD1 as D (5 bases). CDR3 length: 13 residues. Trimming removed 1 base at V and 9 bases at J, with 10 bases between. Germline assignment: CDR1 SGHTA and CDR2 FQGNSA. The CDR3 region is CASSLVSRAEQFF. CDR3 bases: TGTGCCAGCAGCTTAGTTTCCAGGGCTGAGCAGTTCTTC. The whole variable domain, filled in from reference TRBV7-2 and TRBJ2-1, reads GAGVSQSPSNKVTEKGKDVELRCDPISGHTALYWYRQSLGQGLEFLIYFQGNSAPDKSGLPSDRFSAERTGGSVSTLTIQRTQQEDSAVYLCASSLVSRAEQFFGPGTRLTVL.

This chain links TRBV12-5 with TRBJ2-7, with D possibly being TRBD2 (6 bases). The CDR3 covers 16 residues. With 6 bases removed from V and 2 bases from J, the gap between germline ends came to 20 bases. CDR1 LGHNT and CDR2 FRNRAP come from the germline V gene. CDR3 nucleotides: TGTGCTAGTGGGGGGGACGGACTATCATCCGCCTACGAGCAGTACTTC. Its translation is CASGGDGLSSAYEQYF.

This chain joins TRBV6-5 and TRBJ2-2; no clear D. Germline assignment: CDR1 MNHEY and CDR2 SVGAGI. The CDR3 is 13 residues long. V dropped 10 bases and J dropped 5 bases, with 14 bases sitting between them. CDR3 in DNA: TGTGCCACCAGGCGCCGATTAACCGGGGAGCTGTTTTTT. Encoded protein: CATRRRLTGELFF.

The chain has TRBV5-6 and TRBJ2-7, with 7 bases aligning to TRBD2. The J segment lost 6 bases and the V segment lost 0 bases, leaving 0 bases of the junction unmatched. In germline, CDR1 is SGHDT, CDR2 YYEEEE. The CDR3 is 12 residues long. CDR3 loop: CASSLERGEQYF. In DNA form, the CDR3 reads TGTGCCAGCAGCTTGGAGCGGGGCGAGCAGTACTTC. Full variable domain (outside the CDR3, taken from reference TRBV5-6 and TRBJ2-7): DAGVTQSPTHLIKTRGQQVTLRCSPKSGHDTVSWYQQALGQGPQFIFQYYEEEERQRGNFPDRFSGHQFPNYSSELNVNALLLGDSALYLCASSLERGEQYFGPGTRLTVT.

This clone has just a few counts. J is TRBJ2-6 and V is TRBV9, with a possible D match to TRBD2 (6 bases). CDR3 length equals 16 residues. Germline V gives CDR1 SGDLS, CDR2 YYNGEE. The ends were cut back, 0 bases at V and 1 base at J, with 8 bases in the middle. The CDR3 is CASSVVGGSGANVLTF. CDR3 coding DNA: TGTGCCAGCAGCGTAGTCGGAGGGTCTGGGGCCAACGTCCTGACTTTC.